This passage covers 20 T cell receptor beta chains from one sample sequenced in a study of T cell responses to AZD1222 COVID-19 vaccine. Method: immunoSEQ multiplex PCR; TCRdb's copy keeps in-frame clones and lacks some. Of fewer than 200,000 clones listed, around nine tenths are singletons. The sample in question was peripheral blood, obtained 28 days after the second dose of the MenACWY control vaccine. These receptors all come from an adult who received the MenACWY meningococcal vaccine as a control.

The CDR3 reads CASSPVWAPEETQYF. The CDR3 nucleotides read TGTGCCAGCTCACCAGTCTGGGCGCCGGAGGAGACCCAGTACTTC. V and J are TRBV18 and TRBJ2-5; D call uncertain. Trimming shortened V by 2 bases and J by 5 bases, and 15 bases separated the two germline ends. Germline CDR1 reads KGHSH; CDR2 reads LQKENI. The CDR3 contains 15 residues. Full variable domain (missing parts from reference TRBV18 and TRBJ2-5): NAGVMQNPRHLVRRRGQEARLRCSPMKGHSHVYWYRQLPEEGLKFMVYLQKENIIDESGMPKERFSAEFPKEGPSILRIQQVVRGDSAAYFCASSPVWAPEETQYFGPGTRLLVL.

The chain uses TRBV2 and TRBJ2-7; TRBD2 aligns across 12 bases. Germline CDR1 reads SNHLY; CDR2 reads FYNNEI. The ends lost 7 bases at V and 3 bases at J; junction bases unmatched: 19. The CDR3 length is 19 residues. CDR3 loop: CASTQSGGTSGRNRYEQYF. CDR3 nucleotides: TGTGCCAGCACCCAATCAGGGGGGACTAGCGGGCGCAACCGCTACGAGCAGTACTTC.

The genes are TRBV19 and TRBJ1-2; TRBD1 agrees at 7 bases. Germline CDR1 is LNHDA and CDR2 is SQIVND (reference sequence). The CDR3 extends over 14 amino acids. After removal of 3 bases from V and 7 bases from J, the junction contained 8 bases not matched to a gene. CDR3 region: CASSIRGFGSGYTF. The CDR3 bases are TGTGCCAGTAGTATCAGGGGGTTCGGGAGTGGCTACACCTTC.

This clone was found once. The rearrangement links TRBV14 to TRBJ2-1; 7 positions agree with TRBD2. This CDR3 spans 16 amino acids. The ends lost 0 bases at V and 5 bases at J; junction bases unmatched: 7. CDR1 and CDR2 from the germline V gene are SGHDN and FVKESK. The CDR3 DNA reads as TGTGCCAGCAGCCAAGAAGCGGTAGCGGGTGACAATGAGCAGTTCTTC. This sequence encodes CASSQEAVAGDNEQFF.

In its sample, this clone was seen once. V and J are TRBV5-1 and TRBJ1-3; D is unclear. CDR1 and CDR2 (germline): SGHRS, YFSETQ. Trimming took off 5 bases at V and 0 bases at J, with 12 bases between the two ends. The CDR3 sequence is 15 residues long. The CDR3 DNA follows: TGCGCCAGCAGTACCGTTCCGAGCTCTGGAAACACCATATATTTT. It codes for CASSTVPSSGNTIYF. The variable domain in full, completed from reference TRBV5-1 and TRBJ1-3, reads KAGVTQTPRYLIKTRGQQVTLSCSPISGHRSVSWYQQTPGQGLQFLFEYFSETQRNKGNFPGRFSGRQFSNSRSEMNVSTLELGDSALYLCASSTVPSSGNTIYFGEGSWLTVV.

The chain joins TRBV7-8 to TRBJ1-4; D gene uncertain. CDR1 and CDR2 from the germline V gene are SGHVS and FQNEAQ. V was shortened by 1 base and J by 4 bases, with 16 bases between the two germline ends. The CDR3 spans 17 residues. CDR3 sequence (DNA): TGTGCCAGCAGCTTAGGCCGCCTCCTCGGAGATAATGAAAAACTGTTTTTT. Encoded protein: CASSLGRLLGDNEKLFF.

This clone showed up just once. V usage is TRBV3-1 (or the pseudogene TRBV3-2) and J usage is TRBJ2-7; D is possibly TRBD1 (5 bases). The V end was cut by 4 bases, the J end by 7 bases, with 17 bases between. This CDR3 contains 14 residues. Germline-derived CDR1 and CDR2 are LGHDT and YNNKEL (reference sequence). In DNA form, the CDR3 reads TGTGCCAGCAGCCCGAGGACGGGCCCAGGGGAGCAGTACTTC. This encodes CASSPRTGPGEQYF.

The rearrangement uses TRBV11-1 and TRBJ2-7, with D unclear. Trimming stripped 5 bases from V and 0 bases from J, with 5 bases between. The CDR3 has 12 amino acids. Germline assignment: CDR1 SGHAT and CDR2 FQDESV (reference sequence). For the CDR3, the DNA is TGTGCCAGCAGCCTAAGCTCCTACGAGCAGTACTTC. This sequence encodes CASSLSSYEQYF.

The CDR3 sequence: CASGLVCLLSGNTIYF. CDR3 DNA: TGTGCTAGTGGTTTGGTTTGCCTTCTCTCTGGAAACACCATATATTTT. This chain links TRBV12-5 with TRBJ1-3; D unresolved. CDR3 length equals 16 residues. Trimming cost V 0 bases and J 0 bases, with 9 bases left between them. In germline, CDR1 is LGHNT, CDR2 FRNRAP. The full variable domain, its missing parts supplied by reference TRBV12-5 and TRBJ1-3, is DARVTQTPRHKVTEMGQEVTMRCQPILGHNTVFWYRQTMMQGLELLAYFRNRAPLDDSGMPKDRFSAEMPDATLATLKIQPSEPRDSAVYFCASGLVCLLSGNTIYFGEGSWLTVV.

V and J are TRBV7-9 and TRBJ1-1; TRBD1 matches 7 bases. CDR3 length equals 15 residues. Trimming at V came to 4 bases and at J to 7 bases, leaving 12 bases not matched to a gene. CDR1 SEHNR and CDR2 FQNEAQ come from the germline V gene (reference sequence). The CDR3 protein is CASSSGERGLYEAFF. The DNA for the CDR3 is TGTGCCAGCAGCTCTGGGGAGAGGGGGCTGTATGAAGCTTTCTTT.

The chain combines TRBV5-1 with TRBJ1-5; 7 nucleotides align to TRBD1. The CDR3 sequence is 13 residues long. V dropped 1 base and J dropped 7; count of bases not matched to a gene: 2. Germline V gene data show CDR1 as SGHRS and CDR2 as YFSETQ. The CDR3 DNA sequence: TGCGCCAGCAGCTTGACAGGGGAACAGCCCCAGCATTTT. Translated: CASSLTGEQPQHF.

The chain has TRBV6-5 and TRBJ2-7, with 10 bases identical to TRBD1. Germline CDR1 MNHEY, CDR2 SVGAGI. This CDR3 has 14 residues. Trimming cost V 6 bases and J 3 bases; bases outside gene matches: 5. Here the CDR3 DNA reads TGTGCCAGCAGGCCGGGACAGGGGCGCTACGAGCAGTACTTC. Amino acid sequence: CASRPGQGRYEQYF.

The chain links TRBV19 to TRBJ1-1, with 9 bases aligning to TRBD1. The germline V gene encodes CDR1 LNHDA and CDR2 SQIVND (reference sequence). The V gene end was trimmed by 8 bases and the J gene end by 4 bases; junction bases not matched to a gene: 11. This CDR3 has 15 residues. CDR3 in amino acids: CASLQTGGAVTEAFF. For the CDR3, the DNA is TGTGCCAGTTTACAAACAGGGGGCGCGGTCACTGAAGCTTTCTTT.

This sequence joins TRBV2 and TRBJ2-7; D is ambiguous. The CDR3 loop spans 14 amino acids. Looked up from germline, CDR1 is SNHLY and CDR2 is FYNNEI. The V and J ends lost 2 bases and 6 bases respectively, with 14 bases between them. The CDR3 region is CASSETARVSEQYF. CDR3 bases: TGTGCCAGCAGTGAAACAGCCAGAGTTAGCGAGCAGTACTTC.

This clone was seen only a few times. The rearrangement joins TRBV28 to TRBJ1-3, with a tentative D call TRBD1 (6 bases). CDR3 length: 15 residues. V was shortened by 7 bases and J by 3 bases, with 16 bases between the two germline ends. Germline CDR1 MDHEN, CDR2 SYDVKM. The CDR3, as DNA: TGTGCCAGCATTGGGAGGGGGGTGTATGGAAACACCATATATTTT. It translates to CASIGRGVYGNTIYF.

A remark on this clone: Different DNA sequences within this sample yield the same CDR3. The chain links TRBV5-1 to TRBJ1-2; D is unresolved. V shed 0 bases and J shed 4 bases, with 10 bases lying between them. This CDR3 has 14 residues. The germline V gene encodes CDR1 SGHRS and CDR2 YFSETQ. CDR3 in amino acids: CASSLEGRPYGYTF. The CDR3 coding sequence is TGCGCCAGCAGCTTGGAAGGAAGGCCCTATGGCTACACCTTC.

This chain links TRBV11-3 with TRBJ2-3; D is unclear. CDR1 is SGHNT and CDR2 is YENEEA in the germline V gene. CDR3 length: 13 residues. V was trimmed by 3 bases and J by 2 bases, leaving 6 bases between them. The DNA for the CDR3 is TGTGCCAGCAGCTTTCGATTCACAGATACGCAGTATTTT. Protein product: CASSFRFTDTQYF.

V is TRBV7-9 and J is TRBJ2-7; maybe TRBD1 (6 bases). Trimming stripped 7 bases from V and 1 base from J, with 14 bases between. The V gene's germline CDR1 is SEHNR and CDR2 FQNEAQ (reference sequence). The CDR3 contains 14 residues. The CDR3 DNA follows: TGTGCCAGCACCCAGGGGCAGGGGTCCTACGAGCAGTACTTC. Translating gives CASTQGQGSYEQYF.

The rearrangement links TRBV27 to TRBJ1-6, with a tentative D call TRBD1 (6 bases). CDR3 length: 15 amino acids. V lost 7 bases and J lost 8, with 18 bases in between. Germline CDR1 reads MNHEY; CDR2 reads SMNVEV (reference sequence). The CDR3: CASKVKGGYDSPLHF. For the CDR3, the DNA is TGTGCCAGCAAGGTCAAAGGGGGGTATGATTCACCCCTCCACTTT.

This chain connects TRBV11-3 to TRBJ2-2, with 7 bases lining up with TRBD2. There are 15 residues in the CDR3. V was pared by 3 bases and J by 6 bases, with 7 bases of the junction left unmatched. Germline loops: CDR1 SGHNT, CDR2 YENEEA. In DNA, the CDR3 is TGTGCCAGCAGCTTGAGGATAGCGGGTCCCGGGGAGCTGTTTTTT. This gives the protein CASSLRIAGPGELFF.